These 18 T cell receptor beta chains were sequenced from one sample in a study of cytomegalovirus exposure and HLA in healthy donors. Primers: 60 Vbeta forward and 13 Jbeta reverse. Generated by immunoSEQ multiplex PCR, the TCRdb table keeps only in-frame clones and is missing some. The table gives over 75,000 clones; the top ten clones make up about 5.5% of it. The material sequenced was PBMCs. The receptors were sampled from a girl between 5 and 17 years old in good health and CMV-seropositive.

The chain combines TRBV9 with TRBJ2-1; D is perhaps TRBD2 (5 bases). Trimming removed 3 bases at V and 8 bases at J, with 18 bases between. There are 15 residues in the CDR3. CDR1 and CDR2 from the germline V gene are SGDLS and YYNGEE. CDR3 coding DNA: TGTGCCAGCAGCGCCGCCGTCGGGCCCGGGGATGAGCAGTTCTTC. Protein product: CASSAAVGPGDEQFF.

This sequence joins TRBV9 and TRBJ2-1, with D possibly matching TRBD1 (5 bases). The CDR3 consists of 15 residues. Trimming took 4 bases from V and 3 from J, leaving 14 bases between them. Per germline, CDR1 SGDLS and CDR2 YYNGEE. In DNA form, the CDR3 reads TGTGCCAGCAGCCCTCGGCAGGGTCTCTACAATGAGCAGTTCTTC. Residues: CASSPRQGLYNEQFF. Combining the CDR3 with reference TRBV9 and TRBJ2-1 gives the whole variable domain DSGVTQTPKHLITATGQRVTLRCSPRSGDLSVYWYQQSLDQGLQFLIQYYNGEERAKGNILERFSAQQFPDLHSELNLSSLELGDSALYFCASSPRQGLYNEQFFGPGTRLTVL.

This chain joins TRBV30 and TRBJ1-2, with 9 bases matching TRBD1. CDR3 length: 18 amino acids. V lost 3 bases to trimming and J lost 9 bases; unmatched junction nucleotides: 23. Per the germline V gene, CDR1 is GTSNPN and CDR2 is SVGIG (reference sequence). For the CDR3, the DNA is TGTGCCTGGAGGGACAGAACAGGGGGCGGCACACTGGGTAGAAGCTACACCTTC. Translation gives CAWRDRTGGGTLGRSYTF.

The CDR3 is CASSMGAGSIYEQYF. For the CDR3, the DNA is TGTGCCAGTAGTATGGGGGCAGGGTCAATCTACGAGCAGTACTTC. The chain links TRBV19 to TRBJ2-7; weak D call: TRBD1 (6 bases). This CDR3 contains 15 residues. Germline V gene sequence: CDR1 LNHDA, CDR2 SQIVND (reference sequence). V was shortened by 3 bases and J by 3 bases, with 15 bases between the two germline ends.

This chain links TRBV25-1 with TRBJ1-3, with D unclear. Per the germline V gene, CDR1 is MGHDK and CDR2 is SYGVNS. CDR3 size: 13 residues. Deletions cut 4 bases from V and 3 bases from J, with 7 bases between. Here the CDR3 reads CASSGQVGNTIYF. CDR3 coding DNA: TGTGCCAGCAGTGGGCAAGTTGGAAACACCATATATTTT.

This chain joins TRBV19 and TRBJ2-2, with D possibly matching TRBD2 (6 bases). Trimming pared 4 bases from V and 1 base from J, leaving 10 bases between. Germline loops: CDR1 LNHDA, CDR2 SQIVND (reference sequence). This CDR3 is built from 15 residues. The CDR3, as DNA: TGTGCCAGTAGTACCTGGGGAGGGAACACCGGGGAGCTGTTTTTT. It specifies CASSTWGGNTGELFF. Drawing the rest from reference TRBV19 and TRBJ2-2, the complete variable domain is DGGITQSPKYLFRKEGQNVTLSCEQNLNHDAMYWYRQDPGQGLRLIYYSQIVNDFQKGDIAEGYSVSREKKESFPLTVTSAQKNPTAFYLCASSTWGGNTGELFFGEGSRLTVL.

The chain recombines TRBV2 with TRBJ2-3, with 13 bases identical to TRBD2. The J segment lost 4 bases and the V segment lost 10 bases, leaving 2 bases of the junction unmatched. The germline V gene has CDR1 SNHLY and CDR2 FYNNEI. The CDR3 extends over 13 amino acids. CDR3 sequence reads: CATTSGGADTQYF. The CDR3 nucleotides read TGTGCCACCACTAGCGGGGGGGCAGATACGCAGTATTTT.

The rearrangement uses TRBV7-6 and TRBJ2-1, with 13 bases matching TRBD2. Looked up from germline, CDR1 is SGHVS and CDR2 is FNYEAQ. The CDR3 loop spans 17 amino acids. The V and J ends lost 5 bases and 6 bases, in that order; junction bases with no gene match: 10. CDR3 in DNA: TGTGCCAGCAGCCAGCACCCGGGACTAGCGGGGCCCAATGAGCAGTTCTTC. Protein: CASSQHPGLAGPNEQFF.

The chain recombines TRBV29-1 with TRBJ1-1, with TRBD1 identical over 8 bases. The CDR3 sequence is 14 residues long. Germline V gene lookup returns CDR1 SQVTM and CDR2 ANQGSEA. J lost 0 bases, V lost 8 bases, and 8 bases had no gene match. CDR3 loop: CSPWTGRMNTEAFF. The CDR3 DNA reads TGCAGCCCCTGGACAGGGCGAATGAACACTGAAGCTTTCTTT.

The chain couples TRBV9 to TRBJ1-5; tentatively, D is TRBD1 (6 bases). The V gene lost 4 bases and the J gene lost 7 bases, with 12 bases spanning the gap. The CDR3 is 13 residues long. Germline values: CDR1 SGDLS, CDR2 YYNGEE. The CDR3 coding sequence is TGTGCCAGCAGCCCAACACAGGGACAGCCCCAGCATTTT. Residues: CASSPTQGQPQHF.

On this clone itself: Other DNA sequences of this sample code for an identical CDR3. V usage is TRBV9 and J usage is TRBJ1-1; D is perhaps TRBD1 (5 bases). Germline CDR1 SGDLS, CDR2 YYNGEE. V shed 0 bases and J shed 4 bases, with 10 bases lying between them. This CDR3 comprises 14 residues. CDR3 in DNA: TGTGCCAGCAGCGTAGGGGGGGGTGGCACTGAAGCTTTCTTT. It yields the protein CASSVGGGGTEAFF. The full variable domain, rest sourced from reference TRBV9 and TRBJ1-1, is DSGVTQTPKHLITATGQRVTLRCSPRSGDLSVYWYQQSLDQGLQFLIQYYNGEERAKGNILERFSAQQFPDLHSELNLSSLELGDSALYFCASSVGGGGTEAFFGQGTRLTVV.

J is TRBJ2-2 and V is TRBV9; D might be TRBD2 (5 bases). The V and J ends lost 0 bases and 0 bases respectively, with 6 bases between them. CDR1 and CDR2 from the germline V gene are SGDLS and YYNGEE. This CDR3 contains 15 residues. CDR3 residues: CASSVGGANTGELFF. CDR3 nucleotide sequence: TGTGCCAGCAGCGTAGGGGGAGCGAACACCGGGGAGCTGTTTTTT.

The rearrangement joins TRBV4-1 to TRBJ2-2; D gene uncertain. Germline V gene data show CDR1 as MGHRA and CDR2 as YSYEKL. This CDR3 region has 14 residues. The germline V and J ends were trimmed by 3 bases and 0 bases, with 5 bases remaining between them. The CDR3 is CASSQYTNTGELFF. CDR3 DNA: TGCGCCAGCAGCCAGTACACGAACACCGGGGAGCTGTTTTTT.

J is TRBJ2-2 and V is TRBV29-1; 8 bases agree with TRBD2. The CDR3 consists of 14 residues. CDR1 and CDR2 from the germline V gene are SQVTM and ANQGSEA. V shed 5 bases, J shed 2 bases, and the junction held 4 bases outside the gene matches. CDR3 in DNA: TGCAGCGTTTACGGGGGGGGCAACACCGGGGAGCTGTTTTTT. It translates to CSVYGGGNTGELFF.

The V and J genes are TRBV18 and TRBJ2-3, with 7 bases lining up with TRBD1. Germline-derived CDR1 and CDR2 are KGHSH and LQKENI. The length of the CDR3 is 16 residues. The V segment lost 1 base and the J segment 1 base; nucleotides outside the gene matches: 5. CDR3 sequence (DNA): TGTGCCAGCTCACCACTAGAGGGGGCCCGCACAGATACGCAGTATTTT. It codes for CASSPLEGARTDTQYF.

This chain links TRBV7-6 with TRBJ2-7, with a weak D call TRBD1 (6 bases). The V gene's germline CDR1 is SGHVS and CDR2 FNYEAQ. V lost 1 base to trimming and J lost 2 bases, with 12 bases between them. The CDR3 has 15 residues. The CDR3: CASSLGTGITYEQYF. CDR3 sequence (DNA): TGTGCCAGCAGCTTAGGTACAGGGATTACCTACGAGCAGTACTTC.

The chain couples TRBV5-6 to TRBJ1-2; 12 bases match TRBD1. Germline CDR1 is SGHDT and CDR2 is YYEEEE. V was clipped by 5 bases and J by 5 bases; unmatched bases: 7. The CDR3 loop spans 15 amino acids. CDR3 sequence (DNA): TGTGCCAGCAGAAACCGGGACAGGGGGCTATATGGCTACACCTTC. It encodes CASRNRDRGLYGYTF.

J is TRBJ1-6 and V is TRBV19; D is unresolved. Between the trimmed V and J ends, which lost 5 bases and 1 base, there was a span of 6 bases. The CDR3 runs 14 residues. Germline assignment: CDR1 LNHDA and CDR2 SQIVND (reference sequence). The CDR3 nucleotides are TGTGCCAGTAGTCCCTTATCCTATAATTCACCCCTCCACTTT. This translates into CASSPLSYNSPLHF.